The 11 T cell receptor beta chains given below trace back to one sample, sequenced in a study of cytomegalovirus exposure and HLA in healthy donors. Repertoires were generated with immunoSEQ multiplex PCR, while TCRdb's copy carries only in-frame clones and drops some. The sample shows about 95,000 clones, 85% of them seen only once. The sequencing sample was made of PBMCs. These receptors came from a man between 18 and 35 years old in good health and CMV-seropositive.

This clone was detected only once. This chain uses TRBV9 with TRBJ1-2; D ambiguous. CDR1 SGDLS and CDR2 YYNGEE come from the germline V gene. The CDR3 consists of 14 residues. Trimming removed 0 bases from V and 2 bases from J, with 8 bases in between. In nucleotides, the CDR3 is TGTGCCAGCAGCGTAGCTGAGGGAAACTATGGCTACACCTTC. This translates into CASSVAEGNYGYTF.

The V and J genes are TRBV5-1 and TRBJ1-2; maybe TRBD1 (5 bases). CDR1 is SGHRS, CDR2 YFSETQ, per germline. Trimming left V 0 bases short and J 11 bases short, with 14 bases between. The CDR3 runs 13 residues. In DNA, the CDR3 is TGCGCCAGCAGCTTGGAGACAGACCCAGGATACACCTTC. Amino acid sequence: CASSLETDPGYTF.

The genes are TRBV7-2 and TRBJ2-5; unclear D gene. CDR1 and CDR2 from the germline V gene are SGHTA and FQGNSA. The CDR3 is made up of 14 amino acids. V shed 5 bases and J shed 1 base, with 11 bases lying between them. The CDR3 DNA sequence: TGTGCCAGCAGCCCCCGCAGGATCCAAGAGACCCAGTACTTC. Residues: CASSPRRIQETQYF.

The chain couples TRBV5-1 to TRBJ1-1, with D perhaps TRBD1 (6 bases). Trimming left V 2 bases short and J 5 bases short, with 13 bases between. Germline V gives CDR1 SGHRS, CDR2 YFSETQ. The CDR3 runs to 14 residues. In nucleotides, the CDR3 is TGCGCCAGCAGCTTAGGGGGTGGTTCGACTGAAGCTTTCTTT. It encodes CASSLGGGSTEAFF. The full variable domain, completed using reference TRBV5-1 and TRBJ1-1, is KAGVTQTPRYLIKTRGQQVTLSCSPISGHRSVSWYQQTPGQGLQFLFEYFSETQRNKGNFPGRFSGRQFSNSRSEMNVSTLELGDSALYLCASSLGGGSTEAFFGQGTRLTVV.

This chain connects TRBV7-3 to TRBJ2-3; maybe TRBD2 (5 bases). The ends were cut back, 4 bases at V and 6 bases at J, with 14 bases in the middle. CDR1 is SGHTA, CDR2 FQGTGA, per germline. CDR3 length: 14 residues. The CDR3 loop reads CASSSLDGLDTQYF. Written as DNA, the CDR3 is TGTGCCAGCAGCTCCTTGGACGGACTTGATACGCAGTATTTT.

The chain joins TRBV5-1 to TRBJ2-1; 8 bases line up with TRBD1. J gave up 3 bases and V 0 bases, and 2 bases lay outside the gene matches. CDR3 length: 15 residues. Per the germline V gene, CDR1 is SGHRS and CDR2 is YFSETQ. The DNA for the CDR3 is TGCGCCAGCAGCTTGGACAGGGGGGACTACAATGAGCAGTTCTTC. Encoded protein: CASSLDRGDYNEQFF.

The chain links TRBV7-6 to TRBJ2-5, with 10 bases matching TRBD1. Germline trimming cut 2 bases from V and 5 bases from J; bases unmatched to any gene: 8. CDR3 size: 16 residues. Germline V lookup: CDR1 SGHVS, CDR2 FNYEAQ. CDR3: CASSLSGTGVWETQYF. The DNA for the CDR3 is TGTGCCAGCAGCTTATCGGGGACAGGGGTTTGGGAGACCCAGTACTTC.

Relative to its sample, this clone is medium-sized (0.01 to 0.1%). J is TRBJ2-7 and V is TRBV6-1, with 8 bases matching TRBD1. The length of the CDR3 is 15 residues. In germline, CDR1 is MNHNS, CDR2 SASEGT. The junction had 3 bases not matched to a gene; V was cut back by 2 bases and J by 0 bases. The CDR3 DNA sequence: TGTGCCAGCAGTGAACTTACAGGGGGCTCCTACGAGCAGTACGTC. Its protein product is CASSELTGGSYEQYV.

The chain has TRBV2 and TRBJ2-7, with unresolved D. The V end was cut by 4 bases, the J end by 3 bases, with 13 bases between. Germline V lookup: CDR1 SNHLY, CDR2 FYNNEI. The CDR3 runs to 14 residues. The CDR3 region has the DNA TGTGCCAGCAGTGGTCTGCTGGGCAGCTACGAGCAGTACGTC. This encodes CASSGLLGSYEQYV.

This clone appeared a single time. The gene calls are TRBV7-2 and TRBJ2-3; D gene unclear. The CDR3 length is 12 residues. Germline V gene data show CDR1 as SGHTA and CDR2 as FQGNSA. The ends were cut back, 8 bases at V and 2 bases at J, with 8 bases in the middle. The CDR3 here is CASDSNTDTQYF. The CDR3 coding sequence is TGTGCCAGCGACTCTAACACAGATACGCAGTATTTT.

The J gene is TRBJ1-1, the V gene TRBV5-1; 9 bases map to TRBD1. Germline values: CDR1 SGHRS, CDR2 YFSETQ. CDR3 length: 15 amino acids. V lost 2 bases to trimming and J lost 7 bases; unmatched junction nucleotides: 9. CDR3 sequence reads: CASSLSSGQGIEAFF. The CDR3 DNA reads TGCGCCAGCAGCTTATCATCCGGACAGGGGATTGAAGCTTTCTTT.